The 25 T cell receptor beta chains presented below share a single source sample, sequenced in a study of blood T cell repertoires in COVID-19. Sequencing was performed with immunoSEQ multiplex PCR; in TCRdb, only in-frame clones are kept and a portion is missing. The sample has some 300,000 clones, nearly 90% seen once. Sequenced sample: PBMCs or T cells enriched from blood (not recorded which). These receptor sequences come from a woman aged 45-60 years who had been exposed to COVID-19.

The chain joins TRBV27 to TRBJ1-5; weak D call: TRBD1 (5 bases). The CDR3 has 13 residues. V shed 8 bases and J shed 5 bases, with 13 bases lying between them. Germline V CDR1 and CDR2: MNHEY, SMNVEV (reference sequence). The CDR3 DNA sequence: TGTGCCAGCGGAACTCAGGGTGATCAGCCCCAGCATTTT. Translated: CASGTQGDQPQHF.

The rearrangement links TRBV5-6 to TRBJ1-3; 7 positions agree with TRBD1. The CDR3 covers 16 residues. J was trimmed by 0 bases and V by 3 bases; bases with no gene match: 6. CDR1 is SGHDT, CDR2 YYEEEE, per germline. The CDR3 region is CASSYRTGASGNTIYF. As DNA, the CDR3 is TGTGCCAGCAGCTACCGAACAGGGGCCTCTGGAAACACCATATATTTT. Looking up the rest from reference TRBV5-6 and TRBJ1-3 gives the full variable domain: DAGVTQSPTHLIKTRGQQVTLRCSPKSGHDTVSWYQQALGQGPQFIFQYYEEEERQRGNFPDRFSGHQFPNYSSELNVNALLLGDSALYLCASSYRTGASGNTIYFGEGSWLTVV.

This chain connects TRBV7-2 to TRBJ2-7, with TRBD1 matching over 8 bases. The ends lost 5 bases at V and 3 bases at J; junction bases unmatched: 9. The CDR3 runs 15 residues. Per germline, CDR1 SGHTA and CDR2 FQGNSA. The CDR3 DNA follows: TGTGCCAGCAGCCAAACTCCCGGGACAGGCTACGAGCAGTACTTC. This gives the protein CASSQTPGTGYEQYF.

The rearrangement links TRBV19 to TRBJ2-1, with D maybe TRBD1 (5 bases). Germline V gene lookup returns CDR1 LNHDA and CDR2 SQIVND (reference sequence). The CDR3 is 15 residues long. V lost 2 bases, J lost 4 bases, and 12 bases lay in between. The CDR3 loop is CASSIFRGIYNEQFF. The CDR3 DNA follows: TGTGCCAGTAGTATATTTAGGGGAATTTACAATGAGCAGTTCTTC.

The V call is TRBV28, the J call TRBJ2-2, with D maybe TRBD1 (5 bases). Germline lookup yields CDR1 MDHEN and CDR2 SYDVKM. This CDR3 comprises 13 residues. Between the trimmed V and J ends, which lost 6 bases and 0 bases, there was a span of 5 bases. CDR3 loop: CASRTANTGELFF. The CDR3 DNA reads TGTGCCAGCAGGACAGCGAACACCGGGGAGCTGTTTTTT.

The rearrangement links TRBV10-3 to TRBJ2-3; D is possibly TRBD2 (7 bases). The CDR3 loop spans 14 amino acids. Trimming removed 3 bases from V and 4 bases from J, with 11 bases in between. The germline V gene encodes CDR1 ENHRY and CDR2 SYGVKD. The CDR3 DNA follows: TGTGCCATCAGTGAAGGGAGGGGGGCAGATACGCAGTATTTT. Translated, it gives CAISEGRGADTQYF.

The chain employs TRBV18 and TRBJ2-7; D possibly corresponds to TRBD1 (5 bases). V dropped 2 bases and J dropped 3 bases, with 14 bases sitting between them. The CDR3 has 15 residues. The germline V gene has CDR1 KGHSH and CDR2 LQKENI. The CDR3 reads CASSPGAPAYYEQYF. Here the CDR3 DNA reads TGTGCCAGCTCACCAGGGGCACCCGCCTACTACGAGCAGTACTTC.

This chain links TRBV5-4 with TRBJ2-7; 7 nucleotides align to TRBD1. The ends lost 0 bases at V and 1 base at J; junction bases unmatched: 4. The germline V gene encodes CDR1 SGHNT and CDR2 YYREEE (reference sequence). The CDR3 loop spans 15 amino acids. The CDR3 coding sequence is TGTGCCAGCAGCTTGGAAGGGACAGTTTCCTACGAGCAGTACTTC. It encodes CASSLEGTVSYEQYF.

This clone was picked up one time. For the CDR3, the DNA is TGTGCCAGCAGCCAAGTAATGACAGGAATGGCCTTCGGCTACACCTTC. This encodes CASSQVMTGMAFGYTF. The V gene is TRBV3-1 (or the pseudogene TRBV3-2), the J gene TRBJ1-2; the D gene is possibly TRBD1 (6 bases). The V gene lost 1 base and the J gene lost 8 bases, with 20 bases spanning the gap. This CDR3 has 16 residues. Germline CDR1 reads LGHDT; CDR2 reads YNNKEL (reference sequence).

Concerning this clone: A junction boundary mismatches the germline segment, possibly from a read error. The chain joins TRBV11-2 to TRBJ1-3, with 7 nucleotides matching TRBD1. Germline V lookup: CDR1 SGHAT, CDR2 FQNNGV. The length of the CDR3 is 11 residues. The CDR3 DNA is TGTGCCAGCAGCCATCAGGGGGGCGCCTGGTTT. Translation gives CASSHQGGAWF.

The chain combines TRBV15 with TRBJ2-7; tentative D call: TRBD2 (5 bases). The CDR3 totals 15 residues. Germline V gene sequence: CDR1 LNHNV, CDR2 YYDKDF (reference sequence). V shed 4 bases and J shed 2 bases, with 15 bases lying between them. The CDR3 bases are TGTGCCACCAGCACTACTAGGCTAGGGACCTACGAGCAGTACTTC. Its protein product is CATSTTRLGTYEQYF.

This chain links TRBV5-6 with TRBJ2-1; the match to TRBD2 covers 15 bases. Trimming took 4 bases from V and 1 from J; bases not matched to a gene: 6. From germline, CDR1 is SGHDT and CDR2 YYEEEE. There are 18 residues in the CDR3. Written as DNA, the CDR3 is TGTGCCAGCAGCCCCGGACTAGCGGGGGGGCCGTCCTACAATGAGCAGTTCTTC. Amino acid sequence: CASSPGLAGGPSYNEQFF.

The chain has TRBV6-5 and TRBJ1-1; weak D call: TRBD1 (5 bases). Germline assignment: CDR1 MNHEY and CDR2 SVGAGI. This CDR3 is 14 amino acids long. V was trimmed by 5 bases and J by 5 bases, leaving 15 bases between them. CDR3 in DNA: TGTGCCAGCAGTCAAAACCTGGGGGGGACTGAAGCTTTCTTT. Its translation: CASSQNLGGTEAFF.

V is TRBV2 and J is TRBJ1-5; D call uncertain. The V gene's germline CDR1 is SNHLY and CDR2 FYNNEI. V was cut by 3 bases and J by 6 bases, with 9 bases left in between. CDR3 length equals 13 residues. The CDR3 DNA sequence: TGTGCCAGCAGTGATCCGGGGATTCAGCCCCAGCATTTT. Protein sequence: CASSDPGIQPQHF.

This chain uses TRBV5-5 with TRBJ1-1; 7 nucleotides agree with TRBD1. The CDR3 sequence is 16 residues long. Germline lookup yields CDR1 SGHKS and CDR2 YYEKEE (reference sequence). V trimming: 0 bases; J trimming: 6 bases; junction bases outside the gene matches: 11. Here the CDR3 DNA reads TGTGCCAGCAGCTTGGCCTTCGAGGGGGCTTTTGCTGAAGCTTTCTTT. Encoded protein: CASSLAFEGAFAEAFF.

This clone appeared a single time. The same CDR3 can be traced to other DNA sequences in this sample. The V call is TRBV5-1, the J call TRBJ2-3; 9 bases are a match to TRBD1. The CDR3 totals 14 residues. V was clipped by 4 bases and J by 3 bases; unmatched bases: 3. CDR1 SGHRS and CDR2 YFSETQ come from the germline V gene. The chain's CDR3 is CASSPGQGTDTQYF. The CDR3 coding sequence is TGCGCCAGCAGCCCAGGACAGGGGACAGATACGCAGTATTTT.

This rearrangement joins TRBV5-6 to TRBJ2-3, with 9 bases lining up with TRBD1. CDR1 is SGHDT and CDR2 is YYEEEE in the germline V gene. The CDR3 runs 16 residues. V was clipped by 7 bases and J by 2 bases; unmatched bases: 11. The CDR3 protein is CASEPRWDRVTDTQYF. CDR3 nucleotide sequence: TGTGCCAGCGAGCCGCGATGGGACAGGGTCACAGATACGCAGTATTTT.

The rearrangement links TRBV30 to TRBJ2-7; 9 bases map to TRBD1. The CDR3 has 13 amino acids. The germline CDR1 and CDR2 sequences are GTSNPN and SVGIG (reference sequence). V was clipped by 5 bases and J by 4 bases; unmatched bases: 6. The DNA for the CDR3 is TGTGCCTGGGGACGCGGACAGGGGTACGAGCAGTACTTC. Protein sequence: CAWGRGQGYEQYF.

This chain links TRBV3-1 (or the pseudogene TRBV3-2) with TRBJ1-2; D unclear. This CDR3 is 12 amino acids long. CDR1 is LGHDT, CDR2 YNNKEL, per germline (reference sequence). Trimming stripped 1 base from V and 8 bases from J, with 8 bases between. CDR3 residues: CASSQGARGYTF. The CDR3 nucleotides read TGTGCCAGCAGCCAAGGGGCCCGGGGCTACACCTTC.

V is TRBV28 and J is TRBJ2-1, with 9 nucleotides matching TRBD2. This CDR3 has 12 residues. Germline V CDR1 and CDR2: MDHEN, SYDVKM. Trimming removed 11 bases from V and 7 bases from J; junction bases left unmatched: 6. In nucleotides, the CDR3 is TGTGCCCGCGGCGGGGGGGGGAATGAGCAGTTCTTC. Amino acids: CARGGGGNEQFF. The full variable domain, its missing parts supplied by reference TRBV28 and TRBJ2-1, is DVKVTQSSRYLVKRTGEKVFLECVQDMDHENMFWYRQDPGLGLRLIYFSYDVKMKEKGDIPEGYSVSREKKERFSLILESASTNQTSMYLCARGGGGNEQFFGPGTRLTVL.

The J gene is TRBJ2-3, the V gene TRBV10-3, with D possibly being TRBD1 (5 bases). Germline loops: CDR1 ENHRY, CDR2 SYGVKD. Trimming removed 3 bases at V and 1 base at J, with 8 bases between. The CDR3 spans 14 residues. The CDR3 loop is CAISEGVGTDTQYF. The CDR3 DNA is TGTGCCATCAGTGAAGGGGTTGGCACAGATACGCAGTATTTT.

Remarks on this clone: In the same sample, other DNA sequences code for this CDR3. V is TRBV28 and J is TRBJ1-2; weak D call: TRBD1 (6 bases). The CDR3 is 13 residues long. The germline V and J ends were trimmed by 5 bases and 5 bases, with 12 bases remaining between them. Germline CDR1 reads MDHEN; CDR2 reads SYDVKM. CDR3 amino acids: CASSDGTPYGYTF. CDR3 nucleotide sequence: TGTGCCAGCAGTGACGGGACACCATATGGCTACACCTTC.

This chain links TRBV19 with TRBJ2-3; 7 positions match TRBD1. Germline CDR1 and CDR2: LNHDA and SQIVND (reference sequence). The CDR3 is 17 amino acids. V was pared by 1 base and J by 1 base, with 8 bases of the junction left unmatched. The DNA for the CDR3 is TGTGCCAGTAGTATAGGATCCGGACAGGCAGGCACAGATACGCAGTATTTT. Its translation: CASSIGSGQAGTDTQYF.

This clone was detected a few times. The rearrangement uses TRBV7-9 and TRBJ2-7; 7 positions match TRBD1. This CDR3 has 14 amino acids. V was clipped by 7 bases and J by 6 bases; unmatched bases: 12. The V gene's germline CDR1 is SEHNR and CDR2 FQNEAQ (reference sequence). The CDR3 region is CASNRGTPGSEQYF. DNA of the CDR3: TGTGCCAGCAACAGGGGCACCCCGGGGAGCGAGCAGTACTTC. Drawing the rest from reference TRBV7-9 and TRBJ2-7, the complete variable domain is DTGVSQNPRHKITKRGQNVTFRCDPISEHNRLYWYRQTLGQGPEFLTYFQNEAQLEKSRLLSDRFSAERPKGSFSTLEIQRTEQGDSAMYLCASNRGTPGSEQYFGPGTRLTVT.

V and J are TRBV28 and TRBJ2-7; TRBD1 is a possible D gene (6 bases). Trimming removed 5 bases at V and 2 bases at J, with 22 bases between. Germline lookup yields CDR1 MDHEN and CDR2 SYDVKM. The CDR3 covers 17 residues. The chain's CDR3 is CASSLPSGGQLTYEQYF. The CDR3 region has the DNA TGTGCCAGCAGTCTCCCGTCGGGTGGACAGCTTACCTACGAGCAGTACTTC.